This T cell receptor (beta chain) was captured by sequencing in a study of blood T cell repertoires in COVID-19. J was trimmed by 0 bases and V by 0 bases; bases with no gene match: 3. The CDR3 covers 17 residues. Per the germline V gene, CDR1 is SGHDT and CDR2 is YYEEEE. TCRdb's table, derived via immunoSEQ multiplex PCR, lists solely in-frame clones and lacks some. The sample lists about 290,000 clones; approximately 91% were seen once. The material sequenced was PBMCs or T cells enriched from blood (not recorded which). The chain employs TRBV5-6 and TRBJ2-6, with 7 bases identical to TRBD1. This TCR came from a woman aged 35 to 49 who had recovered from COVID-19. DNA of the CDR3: TGTGCCAGCAGCTTGGGGACAGGTTCCTCTGGGGCCAACGTCCTGACTTTC. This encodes CASSLGTGSSGANVLTF.